This T cell receptor (beta chain) appears in the sequencing data of a study of human T cells and chemical hapten exposure. The time point denotes: patch test 1, 2 weeks after DPC sensitization. Regarding treatment: therapeutic diphenylcyclopropenone sensitization with weekly scalp DPC. TCRdb reanalysed the RACE reads using MiXCR and keeps one entry per CDR3 protein. This sample has more than 95,000 distinct CDR3 sequences, with around an eighth found just once. The CDR3 runs 15 residues. Germline V lookup: CDR1 MDHEN, CDR2 SYDVKM. The trim removed 5 bases at V and 5 bases at J, leaving 10 bases unmatched.

V usage is TRBV28 and J usage is TRBJ1-2; 8 bases agree with TRBD1. The TCR sequence derives from a woman between 45 and 60 years old with alopecia areata. Some clones in this sample may be carry-over from other donors' samples. Material: whole blood, obtained in connection with sensitization to the hapten diphenylcyclopropenone (DPC). This CDR3 is CASSTGQGSPYGYTF. As DNA, the CDR3 is TGTGCCAGCAGTACCGGACAGGGTAGTCCGTATGGCTACACCTTC.